This paragraph reports one T cell receptor beta chain. Its target is not known. Some clones are missing from TCRdb's copy, which holds only in-frame ones; the method was immunoSEQ multiplex PCR. The sample consists of approximately 90,000 clones, approximately 90% of them appearing once. The V end lost 6 bases, the J end lost 2 bases, and 16 bases lay between the germline ends. Germline CDR1 reads SNHLY; CDR2 reads FYNNEI. The CDR3 has 15 residues. This record belongs to a study of T cell responses to AZD1222 COVID-19 vaccine. Whole-study findings and limits: Baseline seropositivity characterized only a handful of AZD1222 recipients. Reports say nearly half of spike-specific TCRs go after unmutated variant regions. Clonal diversity may have been underestimated, and the donors were mostly white British, with more females than males.

This chain connects TRBV2 to TRBJ2-5; D gene ambiguous. This specimen was peripheral blood, taken 28 days after the second AZD1222 dose. The clonotype comes from an adult who received the AZD1222 COVID-19 vaccine. CDR3 amino acids: CASRHHRALQETQYF. The CDR3, as DNA: TGTGCCAGCAGACACCATCGGGCCTTACAAGAGACCCAGTACTTC.